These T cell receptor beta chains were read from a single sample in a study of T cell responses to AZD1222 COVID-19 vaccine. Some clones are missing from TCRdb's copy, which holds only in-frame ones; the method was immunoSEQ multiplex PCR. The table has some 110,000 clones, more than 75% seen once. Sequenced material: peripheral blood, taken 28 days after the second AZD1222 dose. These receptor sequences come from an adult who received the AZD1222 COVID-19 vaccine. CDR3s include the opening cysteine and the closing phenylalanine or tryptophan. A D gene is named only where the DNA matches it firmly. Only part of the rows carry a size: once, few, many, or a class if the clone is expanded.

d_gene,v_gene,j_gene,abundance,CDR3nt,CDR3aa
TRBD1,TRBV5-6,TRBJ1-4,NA,TGTGCCAGCAGCCAAAACCAGGGGGGGAATGAAAAACTGTTTTTT,CASSQNQGGNEKLFF
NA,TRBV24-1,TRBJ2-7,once,TGTGCCACCAGTGACATTGGGGGGATATACGAGCAGTACTTC,CATSDIGGIYEQYF
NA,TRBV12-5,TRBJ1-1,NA,TGTGCTAGTGGTGCCCTGTGGGACGTCGGTTTGTCTTTCTTT,CASGALWDVGLSFF
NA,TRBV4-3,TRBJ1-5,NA,TGCGCCAGCAGCCAAGATGGGAGGCGGGATCAGCCCCAGCATTTT,CASSQDGRRDQPQHF
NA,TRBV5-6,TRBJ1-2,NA,TGTGCCAGCAGCTCGGGCTTTACCCTAGGGGGCTACACCTTC,CASSSGFTLGGYTF
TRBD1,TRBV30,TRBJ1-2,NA,TGTGCCTGGAGTGCAGGGGGCGGCTATGGCTACACCTTC,CAWSAGGGYGYTF
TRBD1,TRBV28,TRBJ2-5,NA,TGTGCCAGCAGTTTCGGGACAGGCCAAGGAGTGGAGACCCAGTACTTC,CASSFGTGQGVETQYF
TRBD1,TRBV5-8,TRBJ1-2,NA,TGTGCCAGCAGCCTTGTGGGGACCGGGACAGGGGATGGTTACACCTTC,CASSLVGTGTGDGYTF
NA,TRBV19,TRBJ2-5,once,TGTGCCAGTGGATCGGGGTTTGAGACCCAGTACTTC,CASGSGFETQYF
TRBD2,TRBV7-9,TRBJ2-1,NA,TGTGCCAGCAGCTTACCCTGGACTAGCGGGGATAGGAATGAGCAGTTCTTC,CASSLPWTSGDRNEQFF
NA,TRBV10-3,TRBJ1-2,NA,TGTGCCATCAGCGGCTCAGGGAGGGATACTAACTATGGCTACACCTTC,CAISGSGRDTNYGYTF
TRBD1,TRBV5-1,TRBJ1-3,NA,TGCGCCAGCAGCTCCGTACAGGGGACTGGAAACACCATATATTTT,CASSSVQGTGNTIYF
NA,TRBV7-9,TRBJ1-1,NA,TGTGCCAGCAGCTTAGCGCAGCTCCTACAGCACGCTTTCTTT,CASSLAQLLQHAFF
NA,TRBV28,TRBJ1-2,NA,TGTGCCAGCAGTTTTGGGGCAGGGCAAGGCTACACCTTC,CASSFGAGQGYTF
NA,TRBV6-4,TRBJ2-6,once,TGTGCCAGCAGTGATACCTCAGGGGGGGCCAACGTCCTGACTTTC,CASSDTSGGANVLTF
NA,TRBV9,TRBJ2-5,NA,TGTGCCAGCAGCATTGGGGGGGCTGGGCAAGAGACCCAGTACTTC,CASSIGGAGQETQYF
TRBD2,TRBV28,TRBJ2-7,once,TGTGCCAGCAGTTTATTCCCCCCCCGGACTAGCGGGAGTGGGGAGCAGTACTTC,CASSLFPPRTSGSGEQYF
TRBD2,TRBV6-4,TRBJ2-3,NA,TGTGCCAGCAGTGCGACTAGCGGGGGGACAGATACGCAGTATTTT,CASSATSGGTDTQYF
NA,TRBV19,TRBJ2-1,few,TGTGCCAGTAATGGTCGGGGGGCCTCCTACAATGAGCAGTTCTTC,CASNGRGASYNEQFF
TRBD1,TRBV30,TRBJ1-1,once,TGTGCCTGGAGTGCGGCAGGGGGCACTGAAGCTTTCTTT,CAWSAAGGTEAFF
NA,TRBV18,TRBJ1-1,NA,TGTGCCAGCTCAGGGGAGCAGAACACTGAAGCTTTCTTT,CASSGEQNTEAFF
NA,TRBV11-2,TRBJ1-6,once,TGTGCCAGCAGCGGAGGGGGGACGTGGAATTCACCCCTCCACTTT,CASSGGGTWNSPLHF
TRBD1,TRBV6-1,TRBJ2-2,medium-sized,TGTGCCAGCAGTGAAGGACAGGGGGCGGCCGGGGAGCTGTTTTTT,CASSEGQGAAGELFF
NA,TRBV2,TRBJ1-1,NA,TGTGCCAGCGCCGGGACATCGAACACTGAAGCTTTCTTT,CASAGTSNTEAFF
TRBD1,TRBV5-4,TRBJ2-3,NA,TGTGCCAGCACCAGAACAGGGGGTGAGGTGACAGATACGCAGTATTTT,CASTRTGGEVTDTQYF
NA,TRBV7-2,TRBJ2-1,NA,TGTGCCAGCAGCTTGAGGACACGGTGGGATGAGCAGTTCTTC,CASSLRTRWDEQFF
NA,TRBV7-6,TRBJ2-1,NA,TGTGCCAGCAGCTCATATAGCATTACCCTCCAAGACTACAATGAGCAGTTCTTC,CASSSYSITLQDYNEQFF
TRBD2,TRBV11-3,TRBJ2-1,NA,TGTGCCAGCAGCACGACTAGCGGGGATTACAATGAGCAGTTCTTC,CASSTTSGDYNEQFF
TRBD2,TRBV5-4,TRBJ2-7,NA,TGTGCCTCCCGACTAGCGGGAGACCTCTACGAGCAGTACTTC,CASRLAGDLYEQYF
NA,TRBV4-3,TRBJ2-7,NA,TGCGCCAGCAGCCAAGAGGTAGGGGCCTACGAGCAGTACTTC,CASSQEVGAYEQYF
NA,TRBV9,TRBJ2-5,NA,TGTGCCAGCAGCGTGCGAACGGCACCCCAAGAGACCCAGTACTTC,CASSVRTAPQETQYF
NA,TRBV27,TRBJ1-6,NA,TGTGCCAGCAGACTAAACGCAGGGTTAGGGTCACCCCTCCACTTT,CASRLNAGLGSPLHF
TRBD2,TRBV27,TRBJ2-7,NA,TGTGCCAGCCAGCGGGGGCAAGCCTACGAGCAGTACTTC,CASQRGQAYEQYF
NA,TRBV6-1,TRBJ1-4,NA,TGTGCCAGCAGTGAATTAACCGCTGCAACTAATGAAAAACTGTTTTTT,CASSELTAATNEKLFF
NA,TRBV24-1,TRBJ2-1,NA,TGTGCCACCAGTGAGCAGGGATATGAGCAGTTCTTC,CATSEQGYEQFF
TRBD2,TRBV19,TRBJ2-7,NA,TGTGCCAGTACTTGGGCGGCTAGCGGGCCCTACGAGCAGTACTTC,CASTWAASGPYEQYF
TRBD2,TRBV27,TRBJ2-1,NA,TGTGCCAGCAGCTCCAAACCGGGACTAGCCCACAATGAGCAGTTCTTC,CASSSKPGLAHNEQFF
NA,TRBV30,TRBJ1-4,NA,TGTGCCTGGAAAACCGGGACGGTCGGTGAAAAACTGTTTTTT,CAWKTGTVGEKLFF
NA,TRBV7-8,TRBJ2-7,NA,TGTGCCAGCAGCCCCTACCGGGACGCCCGCGCCGAGCAGTACTTC,CASSPYRDARAEQYF
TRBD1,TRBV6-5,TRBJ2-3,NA,TGTGCCAGCAGTTACCCCCCGGGACAGGCAACAGATACGCAGTATTTT,CASSYPPGQATDTQYF
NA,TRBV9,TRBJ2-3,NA,TGTGCCAGCAGCGTAGAAAGCGTAACCACCACAGATACGCAGTATTTT,CASSVESVTTTDTQYF
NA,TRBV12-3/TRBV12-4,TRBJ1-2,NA,TGTGCCAGCAGCACCGACAGGTGGTATGGCTACACCTTC,CASSTDRWYGYTF
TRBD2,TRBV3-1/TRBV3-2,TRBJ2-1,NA,TGTGCCAGCAGCCCCCGGACTAGCGGGGACAATGAGCAGTTCTTC,CASSPRTSGDNEQFF
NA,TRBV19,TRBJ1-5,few,TGTGCCAGTAGTATAGTGATCTTCAGCAATCAGCCCCAGCATTTT,CASSIVIFSNQPQHF
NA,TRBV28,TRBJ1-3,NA,TGTGCCAGCAGCTTAGCCGGAAACACCATATATTTT,CASSLAGNTIYF
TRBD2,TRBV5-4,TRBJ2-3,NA,TGTGCCAGCAGCTCTAGCGGGGGGGCGAAAATCTACAATACGCAGTATTTT,CASSSSGGAKIYNTQYF
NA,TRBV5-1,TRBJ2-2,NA,TGCGCCAGCAGCTTGTTAACCCAGGACACCGGGGAGCTGTTTTTT,CASSLLTQDTGELFF
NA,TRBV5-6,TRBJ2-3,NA,TGTGCCAGCAGCTTGACCGGGGCGGGCACAGATACGCAGTATTTT,CASSLTGAGTDTQYF
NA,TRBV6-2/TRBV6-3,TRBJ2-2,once,TGTGCCAGCAGTCAATACACCGGGGAGCTGTTTTTT,CASSQYTGELFF